Below are 7 T cell receptor beta chains sequenced from a single sample in a study of cytomegalovirus exposure and HLA in healthy donors. Primers for the PCR totalled 60 Vbeta and 13 Jbeta. Assay used: immunoSEQ multiplex PCR; TCRdb lists only in-frame clones, some missing. The repertoire holds roughly 130,000 clones, with around 83% as singletons. Sequences were obtained from PBMCs. The origin of the receptors is a human donor in good health.

The CDR3 region has the DNA TGCAGTGCTAGCCGGGGCAATGAGCAGTTCTTC. It yields the protein CSASRGNEQFF. V usage is TRBV20-1 and J usage is TRBJ2-1, with D possibly TRBD2 on 5 matching bases. This CDR3 comprises 11 residues. In germline, CDR1 is DFQATT, CDR2 SNEGSKA (reference sequence). V was pared by 3 bases and J by 6 bases, with 6 bases between.

This clone was observed a few times. CDR3 DNA sequence: TGTGCCAGCAGCGACCCCCCGCGGATTAGTGCGGGCTACACCTTC. Translated, it gives CASSDPPRISAGYTF. This chain links TRBV11-2 with TRBJ1-2; D is ambiguous. The length of the CDR3 is 15 residues. Germline CDR1 is SGHAT and CDR2 is FQNNGV. The germline V and J ends were trimmed by 5 bases and 8 bases, with 21 bases remaining between them.

The V gene is TRBV28, the J gene TRBJ1-1; TRBD1 might be the D (6 bases). CDR3 size: 13 residues. Trimming stripped 1 base from V and 10 bases from J, with 13 bases between. Germline CDR1 reads MDHEN; CDR2 reads SYDVKM. The DNA for the CDR3 is TGTGCCAGCAGTTTATTTCAGGGGCTGGGAGCTTTCTTT. It specifies CASSLFQGLGAFF.

The chain recombines TRBV6-1 with TRBJ1-5; tentative D call: TRBD1 (6 bases). The V end was cut by 11 bases, the J end by 7 bases, with 18 bases between. The CDR3 totals 13 residues. The germline CDR1 and CDR2 sequences are MNHNS and SASEGT. The CDR3 coding sequence is TGTGCCGCGGGGGAGGGGGACGGACAGCCCCAGCATTTT. Translating it yields CAAGEGDGQPQHF.

The chain combines TRBV13 with TRBJ2-7; TRBD1 might be the D (5 bases). The CDR3 covers 15 residues. The V gene lost 2 bases and the J gene lost 5 bases, with 16 bases spanning the gap. The germline gives CDR1 PRHDT, CDR2 FYEKMQ (reference sequence). The DNA for the CDR3 is TGTGCCAGCAGCTTAAGACAGATGTCTTTGGACGAGCAGTACTTC. This codes for CASSLRQMSLDEQYF.

The chain has TRBV5-6 and TRBJ1-2; D ambiguous. CDR1 is SGHDT, CDR2 YYEEEE, per germline. This CDR3 contains 13 residues. Trimming left V 0 bases short and J 4 bases short, with 7 bases between. For the CDR3, the DNA is TGTGCCAGCAGCTTGGGCGGCAGCTATGGCTACACCTTC. Its translation: CASSLGGSYGYTF.

This clone was detected once. The V call is TRBV14, the J call TRBJ1-5; D ambiguous. The germline gives CDR1 SGHDN, CDR2 FVKESK. Trimming removed 3 bases from V and 1 base from J, with 13 bases in between. The CDR3 is 16 amino acids. Here the CDR3 reads CASSHEGPRSNQPQHF. The CDR3 DNA sequence: TGTGCCAGCAGCCACGAGGGCCCCCGGAGCAATCAGCCCCAGCATTTT.